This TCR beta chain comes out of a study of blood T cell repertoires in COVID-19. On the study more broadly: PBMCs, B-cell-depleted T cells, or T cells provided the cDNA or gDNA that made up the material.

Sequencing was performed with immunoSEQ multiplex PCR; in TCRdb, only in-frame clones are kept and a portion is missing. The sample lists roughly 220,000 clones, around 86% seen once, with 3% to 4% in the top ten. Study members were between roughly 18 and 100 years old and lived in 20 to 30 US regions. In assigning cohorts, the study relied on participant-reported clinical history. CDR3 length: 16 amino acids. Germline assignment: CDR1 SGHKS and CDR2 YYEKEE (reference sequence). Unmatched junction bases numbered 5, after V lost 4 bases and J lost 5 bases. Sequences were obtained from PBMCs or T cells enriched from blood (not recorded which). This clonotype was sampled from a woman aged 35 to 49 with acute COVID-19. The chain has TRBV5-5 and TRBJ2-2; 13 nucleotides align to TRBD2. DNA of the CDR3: TGTGCCAGCAGCCTAGGACTAGCGGGAGTTACCGGGGAGCTGTTTTTT. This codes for CASSLGLAGVTGELFF.